The rows below give T cell receptor beta chains drawn from one sample of a study of blood T cell repertoires in COVID-19. Produced via immunoSEQ multiplex PCR; TCRdb's table is partial and in-frame only. This sample has roughly 260,000 clones, with more than 70% found just once. The source material was peripheral blood. All receptors come from a young woman with COVID-19, enrolled during active disease. Both conserved end residues are part of each CDR3. The D gene is left open where the match is weak. A clone size is listed for some rows: how often the clone was seen (once, few, many), or a class if it is expanded.

NA,TRBV19,NA,18,TRBJ2-6,CATRLGPQSLSGANVLTF,TGTGCCACCCGCCTCGGTCCCCAATCCCTCTCTGGGGCCAACGTCCTGACTTTC
once,TRBV7-9,TRBD1,14,TRBJ2-7,CASSHRDRNYEQYF,TGTGCCAGCAGCCACCGGGACAGGAACTACGAGCAGTACTTC
once,TRBV18,TRBD2,16,TRBJ2-7,CASSPDGRERVGEQYF,TGTGCCAGCTCACCGGATGGGCGGGAGCGGGTAGGCGAGCAGTACTTC
NA,TRBV30,TRBD2,14,TRBJ2-1,CAWSAGRNHNEQFF,TGTGCCTGGAGTGCCGGGAGGAACCACAATGAGCAGTTCTTC
NA,TRBV5-1,TRBD2,17,TRBJ2-3,CASSDGLAGINPDTQYF,TGCGCCAGCAGCGACGGACTAGCGGGGATTAACCCAGATACGCAGTATTTT
NA,TRBV7-3,NA,13,TRBJ2-3,CASSRGFPDTQYF,TGTGCCAGCAGCCGAGGGTTCCCAGATACGCAGTATTTT
NA,TRBV3-1/TRBV3-2,NA,15,TRBJ2-5,CASSQDPRAQETQYF,TGTGCCAGCAGCCAAGATCCAAGAGCACAAGAGACCCAGTACTTC
NA,TRBV7-3,TRBD1,16,TRBJ1-1,CASSLRATGLNTEAFF,TGTGCCAGCAGCTTAAGGGCGACAGGGTTGAACACTGAAGCTTTCTTT
NA,TRBV30,TRBD1,13,TRBJ2-4,CAWDRGVKNIQYF,TGTGCCTGGGACAGGGGAGTCAAAAACATTCAGTACTTC
NA,TRBV5-8,NA,15,TRBJ1-2,CASSLWVREDYGYTF,TGTGCCAGCAGCTTGTGGGTCAGGGAGGACTATGGCTACACCTTC
NA,TRBV7-6,NA,13,TRBJ2-5,CASSFTGRETQYF,TGTGCCAGCAGCTTTACGGGGAGGGAGACCCAGTACTTC
NA,TRBV5-8,TRBD2,16,TRBJ2-3,CASSSGVAGSTDTQYF,TGTGCCAGCAGCAGCGGGGTGGCGGGGTCCACAGATACGCAGTATTTT
once,TRBV18,TRBD1,15,TRBJ2-7,CASSRDRKAFYEQYF,TGTGCCAGCTCCCGGGACAGAAAAGCCTTCTACGAGCAGTACTTC
NA,TRBV19,TRBD2,16,TRBJ2-1,CASSRTSGSSYNEQFF,TGTGCCAGTAGTAGAACTAGCGGGAGCTCCTACAATGAGCAGTTCTTC
NA,TRBV5-1,TRBD1,17,TRBJ2-1,CASSLDEGQGAGNEQFF,TGCGCCAGCAGCCTAGATGAGGGACAGGGGGCCGGTAATGAGCAGTTCTTC